This T cell receptor (beta chain) was captured by sequencing in a study of blood T cell repertoires in COVID-19. About the study: Samples came from the United States, Italy and Spain, spanning acute and convalescent COVID-19. T cells, B-cell-depleted T cells, or PBMCs provided the cDNA or gDNA that served as material.

The CDR3 is made up of 14 amino acids. Per germline, CDR1 SGHAT and CDR2 FQDESV (reference sequence). Trimming took off 5 bases at V and 4 bases at J, with 11 bases between the two ends. Original handling: Using reference gene primer amplification, nucleated cell counts were estimated. Clones were read by immunoSEQ multiplex PCR, and TCRdb kept only the in-frame ones, dropping some. That table is the source of V, J and clone size, and D and trimming were worked out from the DNA. The sample holds about 260,000 clones, 84% seen once. The sequenced sample was peripheral blood. This chain joins TRBV11-1 and TRBJ2-2; D unclear. This clonotype was sampled from a man in his 60s with acute or convalescent COVID-19. Here the CDR3 DNA reads TGTGCCAGCAGCCCCACTGTACGCACCGGGGAGCTGTTTTTT. This gives the protein CASSPTVRTGELFF.